This is a list of T cell receptor beta chains from one sample in a study of blood T cell repertoires in COVID-19. This table comes from immunoSEQ multiplex PCR, and its TCRdb copy is limited to in-frame clones, with some not included. The sample lists tens of thousands of clones, more than 90% occurring once. The material sequenced was peripheral blood. These receptors originate from a woman aged 80 or older with acute or convalescent COVID-19. CDR3s include the opening cysteine and the closing phenylalanine or tryptophan. Each record gives: D gene, V gene, clone size, J gene, CDR3 DNA, CDR3 protein. A D gene is named only where the DNA matches it firmly. Expanded clones are given a class, and other clones once, few, many or no size at all.

-	TRBV6-5	-	TRBJ1-2	TGTGCCAGCAGAGGGATATCGGGCGGACTCTATGGCTACACCTTC	CASRGISGGLYGYTF
-	TRBV4-3	-	TRBJ1-1	TGCGCCAGCAGCCAAGGACAGGCGAACACTGAAGCTTTCTTT	CASSQGQANTEAFF
-	TRBV9	-	TRBJ2-5	TGTGCCAGCAGCGACCACTCCAGGGGAGTGGAGACCCAGTACTTC	CASSDHSRGVETQYF
TRBD2	TRBV5-1	-	TRBJ2-3	TGCGCCAGCAGCTTGGAGGGTTACAGCGGGAGAAGGGCAGATACGCAGTATTTT	CASSLEGYSGRRADTQYF
-	TRBV18	-	TRBJ1-1	TGTGCCAGCTCACCACCGGCGGTAAGAGAAGCTTTCTTT	CASSPPAVREAFF
TRBD1	TRBV7-3	few	TRBJ2-1	TGTGCCAGCAGCGCAGACAGGGGCTACAATGAGCAGTTCTTC	CASSADRGYNEQFF
-	TRBV30	-	TRBJ2-5	TGTGCCTGGGCAACCGCGGCCCAGTACTTC	CAWATAAQYF
TRBD1	TRBV7-2	-	TRBJ2-2	TGTGCCAGCAGCCGTTCCAGGGGGCGCGCCGGGGAGCTGTTTTTT	CASSRSRGRAGELFF
-	TRBV4-3	-	TRBJ1-2	TGCGCCAGCAGCCAAGAACAGAACTATGGCTACACCTTC	CASSQEQNYGYTF
-	TRBV7-6	-	TRBJ2-2	TGTGCCAGCAGCTTGGTCCGGGACTTGATGAACACCGGGGAGCTGTTTTTT	CASSLVRDLMNTGELFF
TRBD2	TRBV7-2	once	TRBJ2-3	TGTGCCAGCAGCGGCCTGACTAGCGGGAGCACAGATACGCAGTATTTT	CASSGLTSGSTDTQYF
-	TRBV6-5	-	TRBJ2-1	TGTGCCAGCAGCCCGCGGCGGGGCAATGAGCAGTTCTTC	CASSPRRGNEQFF
TRBD2	TRBV7-2	-	TRBJ2-7	TGTGCCAGCAGCCCCAATAAAGGGACTAGCGGGAGTTCACTCGAGCAGTACTTC	CASSPNKGTSGSSLEQYF
-	TRBV21-1	-	TRBJ2-3	TGTGCCAGCAGCAAGACTAGCTCAGGGAGTTCCTTTGTCACAGATACGCAGTATTTT	CASSKTSSGSSFVTDTQYF
TRBD2	TRBV7-2	once	TRBJ2-7	TGTGCCAGCAGCTCGACTAGCGGGGCCTACGAGCAGTACTTC	CASSSTSGAYEQYF
TRBD1	TRBV5-4	-	TRBJ2-7	TGTGCCAGCACCCGGACAGGCCGATCCTACGAGCAGTACTTC	CASTRTGRSYEQYF
-	TRBV5-6	few	TRBJ1-3	TGTGCCAGCAGCTTTGTGCAGTCCGGAAACACCATATATTTT	CASSFVQSGNTIYF
TRBD1	TRBV7-2	-	TRBJ1-2	TGTGCCAGCAGCCCTGGACAGGCGTATGGCTACACCTTC	CASSPGQAYGYTF
TRBD2	TRBV27	once	TRBJ2-7	TGTGCCAGCAGTGGCGGGGGAGGTTACGAGCAGTACTTC	CASSGGGGYEQYF
-	TRBV12-3/TRBV12-4	-	TRBJ1-1	TGTGCCAGCAGTTCCCCAGTTTCTGCTGAAGCTTTCTTT	CASSSPVSAEAFF
TRBD1	TRBV24-1	few	TRBJ1-1	TGTGCCACCAGTGACGGGACAGGGACTGAAGCTTTCTTT	CATSDGTGTEAFF
TRBD1	TRBV29-1	-	TRBJ2-6	TGCAGCGTTGAGACAGGGGGCAGCTCTGGGGCCAACGTCCTGACTTTC	CSVETGGSSGANVLTF
TRBD1	TRBV13	-	TRBJ2-1	TGTGCCAGCAGACCGTACTACGGGACAGGTTACAATGAGCAGTTCTTC	CASRPYYGTGYNEQFF
-	TRBV4-1	-	TRBJ1-2	TGCGCCAGCAGCCAAGATGCCCAGGTCCGCTATGGCTACACCTTC	CASSQDAQVRYGYTF
-	TRBV19	once	TRBJ1-1	TGTGCCAGTAGTATAGTGGAGCAGGGTGAAGCTTTCTTT	CASSIVEQGEAFF
-	TRBV7-3	-	TRBJ1-1	TGTGCCAGCAGCTTAAGCCAGCGGGGATCTGAAGCTTTCTTT	CASSLSQRGSEAFF
TRBD2	TRBV4-2	-	TRBJ2-7	TGTGCCAGCAGCCAAGACCGGGGACTAGCCCTTTACGAGCAGTACTTC	CASSQDRGLALYEQYF
-	TRBV15	-	TRBJ1-1	TGTGCCACCAGTCCGCCCACTACGGGGGGGGCTTTCTTT	CATSPPTTGGAFF
-	TRBV19	-	TRBJ1-3	TGTGCCAGTAGTATCAGGAACTCTGGAAACACCATATATTTT	CASSIRNSGNTIYF
-	TRBV6-5	-	TRBJ1-6	TGTGCCAGCAGTTACTCGGGAAGGGGAGGTTCACCCCTCCACTTT	CASSYSGRGGSPLHF
TRBD1	TRBV5-5	-	TRBJ1-2	TGTGCCAGCAGCATCCAACCCGACAGGGTAAACTATGGCTACACCTTC	CASSIQPDRVNYGYTF
TRBD1	TRBV12-3/TRBV12-4	-	TRBJ1-1	TGTGCCAGCAGTGAACAGGGGTTTGAAGCTTTCTTT	CASSEQGFEAFF
TRBD2	TRBV7-2	-	TRBJ2-7	TGTGCCAGCAGCTTAGTAGGTGGGGCGGGAGGGCTGCCCTACGAGCAGTACTTC	CASSLVGGAGGLPYEQYF
-	TRBV11-3	-	TRBJ2-3	TGTGCCAGCAGCTTAACGGGAGTCAGAGATACGCAGTATTTT	CASSLTGVRDTQYF
TRBD1	TRBV5-1	-	TRBJ1-2	TGCGCCAGCAGCTTGTGGCAGGGGGACTATGGCTACACCTTC	CASSLWQGDYGYTF
TRBD1	TRBV6-1	-	TRBJ1-1	TGTGCTATCGGGCGGACAGGGATCGGGACTGAAGCTTTCTTT	CAIGRTGIGTEAFF
TRBD2	TRBV11-3	few	TRBJ2-1	TGTGCCAGCAGCCCCAGGACTAGCACGTCCGGCAGTGAGCAGTTCTTC	CASSPRTSTSGSEQFF
TRBD2	TRBV10-3	-	TRBJ2-3	TGTGCCATCAGCCCGCTAGCGGGAGCCGAAGATACGCAGTATTTT	CAISPLAGAEDTQYF
TRBD2	TRBV5-4	-	TRBJ2-1	TGTGCCAGCAGTTCAAGCGGGAGGGCCAGTTACAATGAGCAGTTCTTC	CASSSSGRASYNEQFF
-	TRBV30	-	TRBJ2-2	TGTGCCTGGTCCGGGACTCTGAGTGGAGAGCTGTTTTTT	CAWSGTLSGELFF
TRBD2	TRBV5-6	-	TRBJ2-2	TGTGCCAGCAGCTTGATGCCGGGACTAGCGGGATTGGTTGCCGGGGAGCTGTTTTTT	CASSLMPGLAGLVAGELFF
TRBD2	TRBV2	-	TRBJ2-1	TGTGCCAGCAGTGCCGGGACTAGCGGGACGGATGAGCAGTTCTTC	CASSAGTSGTDEQFF
-	TRBV5-1	once	TRBJ2-1	TGCGCCAGCAGCTTGGGTGGAGAAAACAATGAGCAGTTCTTC	CASSLGGENNEQFF
TRBD2	TRBV5-1	-	TRBJ2-2	TGCGCCAGCAGCTTCTTTAGCGGGAGGACGAACACCGGGGAGCTGTTTTTT	CASSFFSGRTNTGELFF
TRBD1	TRBV4-1	-	TRBJ2-7	TGCGCCAGCAGCCAATTCTCCGGGACAGGACCTTACGAGCAGTACTTC	CASSQFSGTGPYEQYF
TRBD1	TRBV11-2	-	TRBJ2-7	TGTGCCAGCAGAAGACAGGGTATTATCTACGAGCAGTACTTC	CASRRQGIIYEQYF
TRBD1	TRBV19	-	TRBJ1-5	TGTGCCAGTAGAGGGACAGGGGGTTGGCAGCCCCAGCATTTT	CASRGTGGWQPQHF
TRBD2	TRBV5-1	-	TRBJ2-1	TGCGCAACTAGGGCGAAAGCGGGATTTAACAATGAGCAGTTCTTC	CATRAKAGFNNEQFF
-	TRBV7-9	few	TRBJ2-7	TGTGCCAGCAGCCCTCCGGGAGCCTCCTACGAGCAGTACTTC	CASSPPGASYEQYF
TRBD2	TRBV2	-	TRBJ2-1	TGTGCCAGCGGTGGTGGACTAGCGGGGTACAATGAGCAGTTCTTC	CASGGGLAGYNEQFF